This is a list of T cell receptor beta chains from one sample in a study of Tregs in tolerant kidney transplant recipients. TCRdb's copy holds only in-frame clones and misses some; the assay was immunoSEQ multiplex PCR. The top ten clones hold roughly 24% of a sample with more than 20,000 clones, roughly 80% of them seen once. The sequencing used CD8+ T cells from blood (PBMCs), collected 6 months after the transplant. The receptors shown here come from a human patient who received a combined kidney and bone marrow transplant. Among the T cells, some may be from the graft donor. Both conserved end residues are part of each CDR3. Each record gives: CDR3 DNA, CDR3 protein, clone size, V gene, J gene, D gene. A D gene is named only where the DNA matches it firmly. Expanded clones are given a class, and other clones once, few, many or no size at all.

TGTGCCAGCAGTTTTCTCGACTCGAACACTGAAGCTTTCTTT,CASSFLDSNTEAFF,NA,TRBV6-5,TRBJ1-1,NA
TGTGCCAGCAGTGGGTACAACTCCTACGAGCAGTACTTC,CASSGYNSYEQYF,NA,TRBV2,TRBJ2-7,NA
TGCAGTGCTATAATAGCGGGGGGGGCGTTCTTC,CSAIIAGGAFF,NA,TRBV20-1,TRBJ2-1,TRBD2
TGTGCCAGCAGCTCGACACCCTACTCCTACGAGCAGTACTTC,CASSSTPYSYEQYF,NA,TRBV13,TRBJ2-7,NA
TGTGCCACCGACGGCGCGGTTAGCAATCAGCCCCAGCATTTT,CATDGAVSNQPQHF,NA,TRBV19,TRBJ1-5,NA
TGTGCCAGCAGGTGGGGGACTAGCGGGGCCGTGGAGTACTTC,CASRWGTSGAVEYF,once,TRBV6-5,TRBJ2-7,TRBD2
TGTGCCAGCAGCACAGGGATGGGCAATCAGCCCCAGCATTTT,CASSTGMGNQPQHF,NA,TRBV6-5,TRBJ1-5,NA
TGTGCCAGCAGTTATAACTACGAGCAGTACTTC,CASSYNYEQYF,NA,TRBV6-6,TRBJ2-7,NA
TGTGCCAGCAGCTTAGGGGGAGGGGGGCGCGAATTAGCCAAAAACATTCAGTACTTC,CASSLGGGGRELAKNIQYF,NA,TRBV7-9,TRBJ2-4,NA
TGTGCCAGTAGGGGGCCCGATGGAGGCACAGATACGCAGTATTTT,CASRGPDGGTDTQYF,NA,TRBV19,TRBJ2-3,NA
TGCGCCAGCAGCTTGGTTTCCTCCCCCACTGAAGCTTTCTTT,CASSLVSSPTEAFF,NA,TRBV5-1,TRBJ1-1,NA
TGTGCCAGCAGTGCCTCGAGGGGAGGGGCAGATACGCAGTATTTT,CASSASRGGADTQYF,NA,TRBV6-4,TRBJ2-3,TRBD2
TGTGCCAGTAGTATAATAAGGACAGGGACCACAGATACGCAGTATTTT,CASSIIRTGTTDTQYF,NA,TRBV19,TRBJ2-3,TRBD1
TGTGCCAGCAGCCAGGCTAGGACTAGCGGCATCTACGAGCAGTACTTC,CASSQARTSGIYEQYF,NA,TRBV14,TRBJ2-7,TRBD2
TGCGCCAGCAGCCCCGGACAGGGTATCTACGAGCAGTACTTC,CASSPGQGIYEQYF,NA,TRBV4-3,TRBJ2-7,TRBD1
TGTGCCAGCAGCCCGAGCGGGGGGACCTACAATGAGCAGTTCTTC,CASSPSGGTYNEQFF,NA,TRBV9,TRBJ2-1,TRBD2
TGTGCCAGCGGGGCGGGAGTTGGCCCAGATACGCAGTATTTT,CASGAGVGPDTQYF,once,TRBV7-7,TRBJ2-3,TRBD2
TGTGCCTGGAGAGGGGGCGGCTGGGCAGATACGCAGTATTTT,CAWRGGGWADTQYF,NA,TRBV30,TRBJ2-3,TRBD1
TGTGCCAGCAGTTACTCGGGGGGCACTGAAGCTTTCTTT,CASSYSGGTEAFF,few,TRBV6-6,TRBJ1-1,NA
TGTGCCTGGAGCGACGGGACTGGCGGGAGGTACAATGAGCAGTTCTTC,CAWSDGTGGRYNEQFF,medium-sized,TRBV30,TRBJ2-1,TRBD2
TGTGCCAGCAGCGTAGGGGGGCTAGGGGAAAAACTGTTTTTT,CASSVGGLGEKLFF,NA,TRBV9,TRBJ1-4,NA
TGTGCCATCAGTGAGTCAAAGCTCTATCAGCCCCAGCATTTT,CAISESKLYQPQHF,NA,TRBV10-3,TRBJ1-5,NA
TGTGCCAGCAGCTTAGTAGTGCACGAGCAGTTCTTC,CASSLVVHEQFF,NA,TRBV7-8,TRBJ2-1,NA
TGTGCCAGCAGTTTTTTACTATCCTACAATGAGCAGTTCTTC,CASSFLLSYNEQFF,NA,TRBV27,TRBJ2-1,NA
TGTGCCAGCAGCCGAGGGACAGGGGAATTGTTTTTT,CASSRGTGELFF,NA,TRBV14,TRBJ1-4,TRBD1
TGCAGCGTTGAACTCCAGCGGGGGGGCCTTGCCCAAGAGACCCAGTACTTC,CSVELQRGGLAQETQYF,few,TRBV29-1,TRBJ2-5,TRBD2
TGTGCCAGTAGTATAGGGGGCGGGAACACCGGGGAGCTGTTTTTT,CASSIGGGNTGELFF,NA,TRBV19,TRBJ2-2,NA
TGTGCCAGCAGTGAAGGGCTGACCTACGAGCAGTACTTC,CASSEGLTYEQYF,NA,TRBV25-1,TRBJ2-7,NA
TGTGCCATCAGTGATACAGCGGGTTATACCTACGAGCAGTACTTC,CAISDTAGYTYEQYF,NA,TRBV10-3,TRBJ2-7,NA
TGTGCCAGCAGTGAGCCGGGACAGCCGGGGTATGGCTACACCTTC,CASSEPGQPGYGYTF,once,TRBV6-1,TRBJ1-2,TRBD1
TGTGCCAGCAGTTACATAAAGGGGAATGAGCAGTTCTTC,CASSYIKGNEQFF,NA,TRBV6-5,TRBJ2-1,NA
TGTGCCAGCAGCTTGAGACTAGGGCCGGGCCACGGCACAGATACGCAGTATTTT,CASSLRLGPGHGTDTQYF,NA,TRBV7-2,TRBJ2-3,NA
TGTGCCAGCTCACCAAATGGGGGCCCCTACAATGAGCAGTTCTTC,CASSPNGGPYNEQFF,NA,TRBV18,TRBJ2-1,NA
TGTGCCAGCAGCTCTTGGAGGACAGGAGACTATGGCTACACCTTC,CASSSWRTGDYGYTF,NA,TRBV7-9,TRBJ1-2,TRBD1
TGTGCCAGCAGTTTCGGGGAAGGACCCCAGCATTTT,CASSFGEGPQHF,NA,TRBV28,TRBJ1-5,NA
TGCGCCAGCAGCTTATGGACAGGGGGCTCCTACGAGCAGTACTTC,CASSLWTGGSYEQYF,NA,TRBV5-1,TRBJ2-7,TRBD1
TGTGCCAGCGTTCGGGGTTCCGAGCAGTACTTC,CASVRGSEQYF,NA,TRBV7-9,TRBJ2-7,NA
TGTGCCAGCAGTCCCGCGGGGAATGAGCAGTTCTTC,CASSPAGNEQFF,NA,TRBV9,TRBJ2-1,NA
TGCGCCAGCAGCCAAGATTTGGGGACTAGCGGGTTTCGGGAGCAGTTCTTC,CASSQDLGTSGFREQFF,NA,TRBV4-1,TRBJ2-1,TRBD2
TGTGCCAGCAAAACAGGGGCTCACGAGCAGTACTTC,CASKTGAHEQYF,NA,TRBV27,TRBJ2-7,TRBD1
TGCGCCAGCAGCCGGGGGTCGGAGGGCCTCTACAATGAGCAGTTCTTC,CASSRGSEGLYNEQFF,NA,TRBV4-1,TRBJ2-1,NA
TGTGCAAGTCGCTTTAACCGCTCGGACCGCGGTCAGGGGGAGCAGTACTTC,CASRFNRSDRGQGEQYF,few,TRBV12-2,TRBJ2-7,NA
TGTGCCAGCAGCTCTCTCAGGGGTTCAAATGAAAAACTGTTTTTT,CASSSLRGSNEKLFF,NA,TRBV11-2,TRBJ1-4,NA
NA,CASSSPPGFFGETQYF,NA,TRBV11-2,TRBJ2-5,NA
TGTGCCAGCAGTGAATCAGGGACAGGCTATGGCTACACCTTC,CASSESGTGYGYTF,NA,TRBV2,TRBJ1-2,TRBD1
TGTGCCAGCAGCTGGGAGTCTAGAGATACGCAGTATTTT,CASSWESRDTQYF,NA,TRBV7-3,TRBJ2-3,NA
TGTGCCAGCAGCCAGTCCCGCGGACAGGGTGACTCCTACAATGAGCAGTTCTTC,CASSQSRGQGDSYNEQFF,NA,TRBV4-2,TRBJ2-1,TRBD1
TGTGCCAGCGGAACTAGGAGCACTGAAGCTTTCTTT,CASGTRSTEAFF,NA,TRBV6-5,TRBJ1-1,NA
TGTGCCAGCAGCTTGGGAGGGTTTGACGAGCAGTACTTC,CASSLGGFDEQYF,NA,TRBV5-4,TRBJ2-7,NA
TGTGCCAGCCTGGTAATCGGTAAAGTTGAAGCTTTCTTT,CASLVIGKVEAFF,NA,TRBV6-1,TRBJ1-1,NA
TGTGCCAGCAGCCTTTTGTCTCGTCCCAGCTCCTACAATGAGCAGTTCTTC,CASSLLSRPSSYNEQFF,NA,TRBV4-2,TRBJ2-1,NA
TGTGCCAGCTCACCAACGTGGGCCCTCGGCGGGAAGGGCTCCTACAATGAGCAGTTCTTC,CASSPTWALGGKGSYNEQFF,NA,TRBV18,TRBJ2-1,NA